Below are 29 T cell receptor beta chains sequenced from a single sample in a study of shared clonotypes between healthy human individuals. Repertoires were generated with immunoSEQ multiplex PCR, while TCRdb's copy carries only in-frame clones and drops some. The table includes some 530,000 clones, around 80% detected once. The specimen sequenced was PBMCs. These receptors originate from a woman aged 40 to 50 in good health. Some clones in this sample may be carry-over from other donors' samples.

This sequence joins TRBV5-6 and TRBJ2-6; D uncertain. The CDR3 has 9 residues. Trimming took 6 bases from V and 12 from J, leaving 4 bases between them. Germline loops: CDR1 SGHDT, CDR2 YYEEEE. CDR3 residues: CASNGVLTF. The DNA for the CDR3 is TGTGCCAGCAATGGCGTCCTGACTTTC.

This chain links TRBV5-4 with TRBJ2-5, with D maybe TRBD1 (8 bases). The germline gives CDR1 SGHNT, CDR2 YYREEE (reference sequence). V was trimmed by 0 bases and J by 0 bases, leaving 15 bases between them. CDR3 length equals 17 residues. Here the CDR3 reads CASSLGQGRGYQETQYF. As DNA, the CDR3 is TGTGCCAGCAGCTTGGGACAGGGGAGGGGGTACCAAGAGACCCAGTACTTC.

This chain joins TRBV7-9 and TRBJ2-3, with 8 positions matching TRBD1. Germline loops: CDR1 SEHNR, CDR2 FQNEAQ (reference sequence). CDR3 size: 18 residues. V was clipped by 4 bases and J by 1 base; unmatched bases: 13. The CDR3: CASSYRDRYRWGTDTQYF. CDR3 sequence (DNA): TGTGCCAGCAGCTACCGGGACAGGTACCGTTGGGGCACAGATACGCAGTATTTT.

The chain links TRBV6-6 to TRBJ2-2; 7 positions agree with TRBD2. CDR1 MNHNY and CDR2 SVGAGI come from the germline V gene (reference sequence). V lost 0 bases, J lost 6 bases, and 7 bases stayed unmatched. This CDR3 region has 16 residues. This chain's CDR3 is CASSYSPGGLAGELFF. As DNA, the CDR3 is TGTGCCAGCAGTTACTCCCCCGGGGGGTTGGCCGGGGAGCTGTTTTTT.

The V and J genes are TRBV7-2 and TRBJ1-4; possibly TRBD1 for D (6 bases). Germline loops: CDR1 SGHTA, CDR2 FQGNSA. The CDR3 sequence is 15 residues long. V lost 2 bases and J 8 bases, leaving 15 bases between the germline ends. CDR3 protein: CASSLYWQGKEKLFF. In nucleotides, the CDR3 is TGTGCCAGCAGCTTATACTGGCAGGGGAAGGAAAAACTGTTTTTT.

CDR3: CASSIQPGSDEQFF. Here the CDR3 DNA reads TGTGCCAGCAGCATACAACCCGGGAGCGATGAGCAGTTCTTC. The V gene is TRBV27, the J gene TRBJ2-1; a possible D gene is TRBD2 (6 bases). V was pared by 6 bases and J by 8 bases, with 17 bases between. Looked up from germline, CDR1 is MNHEY and CDR2 is SMNVEV (reference sequence). The CDR3 is 14 amino acids.

The CDR3 region has the DNA TGTGCCAGCAGCTTCCGTACTAGCGGATACAATGAGCAGTTCTTC. Translating gives CASSFRTSGYNEQFF. The chain links TRBV7-9 to TRBJ2-1; 8 nucleotides align to TRBD2. The V gene end was trimmed by 3 bases and the J gene end by 4 bases; junction bases not matched to a gene: 5. The CDR3 consists of 15 residues. Per the germline V gene, CDR1 is SEHNR and CDR2 is FQNEAQ (reference sequence).

This clone was seen more than once but under ten times. V and J are TRBV7-9 and TRBJ1-1; D is unresolved. The CDR3 runs to 12 residues. V lost 3 bases and J lost 8, with 10 bases in between. Germline V CDR1 and CDR2: SEHNR, FQNEAQ (reference sequence). DNA for the CDR3: TGTGCCAGCAGCTTTACGAACAGAGAAGCTTTCTTT. It encodes CASSFTNREAFF.

Notes on this clone: One end of the junction varies from germline; a read error may be responsible. The rearrangement joins TRBV2 to TRBJ2-3; D perhaps matches TRBD2 (6 bases). The germline CDR1 and CDR2 sequences are SNHLY and FYNNEI. The CDR3 is 14 amino acids. CDR3 region: CAGRAVAARGTQYF. In DNA form, the CDR3 reads TGTGCCGGCAGGGCGGTAGCGGCCCGAGGGACGCAGTATTTT.

This rearrangement joins TRBV6-6 to TRBJ1-4; the D gene is possibly TRBD1 (6 bases). Between the trimmed V and J ends, which lost 7 bases and 6 bases, there was a span of 15 bases. The length of the CDR3 is 14 residues. Germline CDR1 and CDR2: MNHNY and SVGAGI (reference sequence). DNA for the CDR3: TGTGCCAGCACCTCGACAGGAAGCTATGAAAAACTGTTTTTT. Translation gives CASTSTGSYEKLFF.

The chain is built from TRBV28 and TRBJ1-4; D gene uncertain. Germline assignment: CDR1 MDHEN and CDR2 SYDVKM. This CDR3 spans 17 amino acids. V was clipped by 4 bases and J by 5 bases, with 20 bases between them. Here the CDR3 reads CASSYPPQWGANEKLFF. CDR3 sequence (DNA): TGTGCCAGCAGTTACCCCCCGCAATGGGGAGCAAATGAAAAACTGTTTTTT.

This chain connects TRBV7-9 to TRBJ1-2, with D possibly matching TRBD1 (5 bases). Germline V gene lookup returns CDR1 SEHNR and CDR2 FQNEAQ (reference sequence). This CDR3 spans 15 amino acids. Trimming removed 5 bases at V and 1 base at J, with 14 bases between. The CDR3 DNA sequence: TGTGCCAGCAGCGCCGGGACGTACGTTAACTATGGCTACACCTTC. The encoded protein is CASSAGTYVNYGYTF.

The genes are TRBV7-9 and TRBJ2-3; D unclear. Germline V lookup: CDR1 SEHNR, CDR2 FQNEAQ (reference sequence). V gave up 3 bases and J gave up 4 bases, with 14 bases separating them. The CDR3 spans 15 residues. The CDR3 region is CASSFGANPPDTQYF. The CDR3 DNA is TGTGCCAGCAGCTTCGGCGCCAACCCACCAGATACGCAGTATTTT.

A remark on this clone: One end of the junction fails to match germline, which may point to a read error. This chain uses TRBV13 with TRBJ1-2; unclear D gene. CDR1 and CDR2 (germline): PRHDT, FYEKMQ (reference sequence). This CDR3 has 9 residues. Here the CDR3 reads CASSPGRDF. For the CDR3, the DNA is TGTGCCAGCAGCCCGGGCCGGGACTTC.

The chain links TRBV29-1 to TRBJ2-5, with 8 bases identical to TRBD2. With V trimmed by 2 bases and J by 11 bases, 4 bases remained unmatched. CDR1 and CDR2 (germline): SQVTM, ANQGSEA. This CDR3 has 11 amino acids. In DNA form, the CDR3 reads TGCAGCGTTGAATTAGCGGGGCAGCAGTACTTC. Translating it yields CSVELAGQQYF.

V and J are TRBV28 and TRBJ1-2; D is possibly TRBD1 (6 bases). The CDR3 runs to 17 residues. Germline CDR1 and CDR2: MDHEN and SYDVKM. V shed 2 bases and J shed 5 bases, with 21 bases lying between them. This chain's CDR3 is CASSLGGRGDRFYGYTF. In DNA form, the CDR3 reads TGTGCCAGCAGTTTAGGGGGTAGGGGAGACAGGTTTTATGGCTACACCTTC.

In its sample, this clone was seen once. V and J are TRBV7-9 and TRBJ2-3; TRBD2 aligns across 7 bases. The J segment lost 2 bases and the V segment lost 5 bases, leaving 13 bases of the junction unmatched. This CDR3 has 17 amino acids. Germline V CDR1 and CDR2: SEHNR, FQNEAQ (reference sequence). The CDR3 reads CASSRTGLVKLTDTQYF. Written as DNA, the CDR3 is TGTGCCAGCAGCCGAACAGGACTAGTGAAACTCACAGATACGCAGTATTTT.

The chain recombines TRBV11-2 with TRBJ2-3; D possibly matches TRBD1 or TRBD2 (7 bases each). The V end lost 6 bases, the J end lost 4 bases, and 20 bases lay between the germline ends. The CDR3 extends over 16 amino acids. In germline, CDR1 is SGHAT, CDR2 FQNNGV. CDR3 sequence: CASRRGRGLVSDTQYF. CDR3 bases: TGTGCCAGCAGGCGGGGGAGGGGGCTCGTGTCAGATACGCAGTATTTT. Based on the CDR3 plus reference TRBV11-2 and TRBJ2-3, the full variable domain is EAGVAQSPRYKIIEKRQSVAFWCNPISGHATLYWYQQILGQGPKLLIQFQNNGVVDDSQLPKDRFSAERLKGVDSTLKIQPAKLEDSAVYLCASRRGRGLVSDTQYFGPGTRLTVL.

This chain joins TRBV6-4 and TRBJ1-5; tentatively, D is TRBD1 (5 bases). This CDR3 comprises 14 residues. Trimming took 6 bases from V and 1 from J, leaving 10 bases between them. Germline values: CDR1 MRHNA, CDR2 SNTAGT. The CDR3 protein is CASRVRGSNQPQHF. The CDR3 nucleotides read TGTGCCAGCAGGGTCCGGGGGAGCAATCAGCCCCAGCATTTT.

The chain uses TRBV6-5 and TRBJ2-1, with 8 nucleotides matching TRBD2. CDR3 length equals 13 residues. The junction had 4 bases not matched to a gene; V was cut back by 6 bases and J by 6 bases. CDR1 is MNHEY and CDR2 is SVGAGI in the germline V gene. CDR3 sequence reads: CASSRLAFNEQFF. Written as DNA, the CDR3 is TGTGCCAGCAGCCGACTAGCGTTCAATGAGCAGTTCTTC.

The chain has TRBV29-1 and TRBJ1-1, with TRBD1 identical over 7 bases. The germline V gene encodes CDR1 SQVTM and CDR2 ANQGSEA. Trimming took 7 bases from V and 5 from J; bases not matched to a gene: 10. This CDR3 has 13 amino acids. In DNA, the CDR3 is TGCAGCGCGCTCAGACAGGGCGAGACTGAAGCTTTCTTT. This sequence encodes CSALRQGETEAFF.

This clone was recorded only once. The chain employs TRBV2 and TRBJ1-4; TRBD1 matches at 7 bases. CDR1 and CDR2 (germline): SNHLY, FYNNEI. With V trimmed by 5 bases and J by 7 bases, 10 bases remained unmatched. The CDR3 sequence is 15 residues long. The CDR3 loop is CASSPMTGMGEKLFF. As DNA, the CDR3 is TGTGCCAGCAGTCCTATGACAGGGATGGGTGAAAAACTGTTTTTT.

This chain joins TRBV21-1 and TRBJ2-7; the table's D call, TRBD2, has no DNA check behind it. TRBV21-1 is deemed a pseudogene. This CDR3 region has 20 residues. CDR3 sequence reads: CASSTHGRLAGGWKKREQYF. DNA for the CDR3: TGTGCCAGCAGCACACACGGTAGACTAGCGGGAGGTTGGAAGAAGCGCGAGCAGTACTTC.

This clone was observed a single time. The rearrangement joins TRBV5-5 to TRBJ2-3; D may match TRBD1 or TRBD2 (5 bases each). Germline CDR1 reads SGHKS; CDR2 reads YYEKEE (reference sequence). The CDR3 contains 16 residues. V was clipped by 5 bases and J by 4 bases, with 20 bases between them. The CDR3 sequence: CASRSGPPGRADTQYF. The DNA of the CDR3 is TGTGCCAGCAGGTCGGGACCCCCGGGGCGTGCAGATACGCAGTATTTT.

About this clone: This likely stems from a read error, as it lies one base from a far larger clone. This specimen includes other DNA sequences encoding the same CDR3. The CDR3 bases are TGTGCCAGCAGCCCATCCGTGGGGAGCAATCAGCCCCAGCACTTT. Its protein product is CASSPSVGSNQPQHF. The rearrangement links TRBV25-1 to TRBJ1-5, with unresolved D. This CDR3 is 15 amino acids long. In germline, CDR1 is MGHDK, CDR2 SYGVNS.

Concerning this clone: Other DNA sequences within the sample encode an identical CDR3. The chain carries TRBV4-3 and TRBJ2-7, with 9 bases aligning to TRBD2. The germline gives CDR1 LGHNA, CDR2 YSLEER. Unmatched junction bases numbered 6, after V lost 1 base and J lost 5 bases. This CDR3 is 15 amino acids long. The CDR3 reads CASSQAVAGVHEQYF. CDR3 coding DNA: TGCGCCAGCAGCCAAGCCGTAGCGGGAGTCCACGAGCAGTACTTC.

This chain joins TRBV10-2 and TRBJ2-7, with 8 bases fitting TRBD2. Per the germline V gene, CDR1 is WSHSY and CDR2 is SAAADI. The CDR3 extends over 14 amino acids. V shed 5 bases, J shed 6 bases, and the junction held 9 bases outside the gene matches. CDR3: CASSKSGRAFEQYF. CDR3 coding DNA: TGCGCCAGCAGTAAGAGCGGGAGAGCCTTCGAGCAGTACTTC.

This clone was recorded only once. Given a much more abundant clone one base away, this may be a read error. CDR3: CASSLSAAYGQYF. CDR3 nucleotide sequence: TGTGCCAGCAGTTTATCAGCGGCCTACGGGCAGTACTTC. The chain recombines TRBV27 with TRBJ2-5, with D perhaps TRBD2 (5 bases). The CDR3 extends over 13 amino acids. V shed 0 bases and J shed 11 bases, with 13 bases lying between them. Germline V CDR1 and CDR2: MNHEY, SMNVEV (reference sequence).

The chain recombines TRBV28 with TRBJ1-4; the D gene is possibly TRBD1 (6 bases). The length of the CDR3 is 16 residues. V was pared by 2 bases and J by 0 bases, with 10 bases between. In germline, CDR1 is MDHEN, CDR2 SYDVKM. The CDR3 is CASSLGRGATNEKLFF. The CDR3 coding sequence is TGTGCCAGCAGTTTAGGGAGGGGGGCAACTAATGAAAAACTGTTTTTT.